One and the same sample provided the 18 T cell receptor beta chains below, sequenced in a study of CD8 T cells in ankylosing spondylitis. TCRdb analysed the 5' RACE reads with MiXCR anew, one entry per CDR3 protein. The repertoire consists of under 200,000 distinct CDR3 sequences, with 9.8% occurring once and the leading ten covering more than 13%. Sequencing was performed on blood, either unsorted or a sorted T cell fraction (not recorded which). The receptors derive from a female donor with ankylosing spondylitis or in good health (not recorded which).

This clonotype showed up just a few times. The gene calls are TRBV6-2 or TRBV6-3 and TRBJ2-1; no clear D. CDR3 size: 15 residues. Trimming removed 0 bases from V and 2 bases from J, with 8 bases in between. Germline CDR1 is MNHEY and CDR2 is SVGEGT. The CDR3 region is CASSYSDPPYNEQFF. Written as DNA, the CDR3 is TGTGCCAGCAGTTACTCGGACCCTCCCTACAATGAGCAGTTCTTC.

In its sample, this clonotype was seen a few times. The CDR3 sequence is CASSFQTGYYEQYF. For the CDR3, the DNA is TGTGCCAGCAGCTTCCAGACAGGGTACTACGAGCAGTACTTC. The V gene is TRBV7-6, the J gene TRBJ2-7, with 7 nucleotides matching TRBD1. From germline, CDR1 is SGHVS and CDR2 FNYEAQ. With 3 bases clipped from V and 3 bases from J, the junction kept 5 bases outside the gene matches. The CDR3 extends over 14 amino acids.

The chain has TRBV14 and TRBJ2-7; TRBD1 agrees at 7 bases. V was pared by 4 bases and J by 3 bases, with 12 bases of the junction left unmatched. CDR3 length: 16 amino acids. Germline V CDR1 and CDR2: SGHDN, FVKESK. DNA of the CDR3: TGTGCCAGCAGCCCCCGGACAGGTAGACTCCACTACGAGCAGTACTTC. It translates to CASSPRTGRLHYEQYF.

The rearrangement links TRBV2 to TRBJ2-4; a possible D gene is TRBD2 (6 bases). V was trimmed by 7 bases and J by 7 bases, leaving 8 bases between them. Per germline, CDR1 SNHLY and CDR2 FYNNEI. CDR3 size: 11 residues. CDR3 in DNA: TGTGCCAGCACCCGGGGGAACATTCAGTACTTC. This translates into CASTRGNIQYF.

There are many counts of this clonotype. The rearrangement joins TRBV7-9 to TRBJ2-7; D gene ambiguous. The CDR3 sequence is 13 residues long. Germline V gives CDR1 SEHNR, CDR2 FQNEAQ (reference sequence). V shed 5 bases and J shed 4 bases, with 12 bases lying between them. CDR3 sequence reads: CASSGIVYYEQYF. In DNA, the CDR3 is TGTGCCAGCAGCGGTATCGTGTATTACGAGCAGTACTTC.

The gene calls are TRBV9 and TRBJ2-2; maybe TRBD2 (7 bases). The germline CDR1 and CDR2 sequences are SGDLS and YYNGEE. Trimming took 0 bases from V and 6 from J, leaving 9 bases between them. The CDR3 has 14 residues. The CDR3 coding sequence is TGTGCCAGCAGCGTAGTAGGGGGGGCCGGGGAGCTGTTTTTT. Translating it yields CASSVVGGAGELFF.

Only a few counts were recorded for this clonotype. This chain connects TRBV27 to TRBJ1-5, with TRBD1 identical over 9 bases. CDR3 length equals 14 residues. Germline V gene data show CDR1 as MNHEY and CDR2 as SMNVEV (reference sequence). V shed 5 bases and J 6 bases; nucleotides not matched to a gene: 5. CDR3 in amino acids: CASSLGTGSQPQHF. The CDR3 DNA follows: TGTGCCAGCAGTCTCGGGACAGGGAGTCAGCCCCAGCATTTT.

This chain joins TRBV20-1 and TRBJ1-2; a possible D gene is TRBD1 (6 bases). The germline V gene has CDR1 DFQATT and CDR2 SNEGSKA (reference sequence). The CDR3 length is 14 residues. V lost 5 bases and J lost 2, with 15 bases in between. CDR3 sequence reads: CSAFPGQRNYGYTF. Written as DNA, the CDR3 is TGCAGTGCTTTCCCTGGACAGCGGAACTATGGCTACACCTTC.

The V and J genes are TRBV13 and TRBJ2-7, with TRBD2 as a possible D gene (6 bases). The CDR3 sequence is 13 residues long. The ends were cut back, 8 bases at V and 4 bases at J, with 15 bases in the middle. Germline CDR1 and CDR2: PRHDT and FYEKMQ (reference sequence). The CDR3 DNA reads TGTGCCAGCGCTCGGGGGAGCGGGTACGAGCAGTACTTC. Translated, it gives CASARGSGYEQYF.

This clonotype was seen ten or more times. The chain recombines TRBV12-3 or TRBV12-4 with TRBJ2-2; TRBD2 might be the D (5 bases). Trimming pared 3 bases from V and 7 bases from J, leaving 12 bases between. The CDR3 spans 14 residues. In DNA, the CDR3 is TGTGCCAGCAGTTTCCTAGTGACTAACGGGGAGCTGTTTTTT. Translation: CASSFLVTNGELFF.

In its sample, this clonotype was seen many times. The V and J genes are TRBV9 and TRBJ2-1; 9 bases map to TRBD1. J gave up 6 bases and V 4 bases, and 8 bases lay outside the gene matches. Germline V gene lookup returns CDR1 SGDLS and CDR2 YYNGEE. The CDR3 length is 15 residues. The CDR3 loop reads CASSSRDREINEQFF. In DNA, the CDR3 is TGTGCCAGCAGCAGCCGGGACAGGGAAATCAATGAGCAGTTCTTC.

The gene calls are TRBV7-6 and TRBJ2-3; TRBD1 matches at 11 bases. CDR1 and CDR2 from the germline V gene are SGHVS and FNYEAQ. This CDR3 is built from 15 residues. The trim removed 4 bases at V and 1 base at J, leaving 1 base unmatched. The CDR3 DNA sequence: TGTGCCAGCAGCTGGACAGGGGGCCGCACAGATACGCAGTATTTT. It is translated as CASSWTGGRTDTQYF.

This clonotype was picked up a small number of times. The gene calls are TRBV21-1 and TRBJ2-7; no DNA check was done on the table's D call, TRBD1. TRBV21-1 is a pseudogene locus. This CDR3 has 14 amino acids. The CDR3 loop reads CASSSRTPAYEQYF. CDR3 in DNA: TGTGCCAGCAGCTCCCGGACGCCTGCCTACGAGCAGTACTTC.

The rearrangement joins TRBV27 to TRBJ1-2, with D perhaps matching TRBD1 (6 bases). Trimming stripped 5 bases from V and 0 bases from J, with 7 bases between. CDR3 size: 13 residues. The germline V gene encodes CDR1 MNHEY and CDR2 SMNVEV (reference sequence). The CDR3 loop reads CASSDRSNYGYTF. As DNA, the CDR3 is TGTGCCAGCAGTGACAGGTCTAACTATGGCTACACCTTC.

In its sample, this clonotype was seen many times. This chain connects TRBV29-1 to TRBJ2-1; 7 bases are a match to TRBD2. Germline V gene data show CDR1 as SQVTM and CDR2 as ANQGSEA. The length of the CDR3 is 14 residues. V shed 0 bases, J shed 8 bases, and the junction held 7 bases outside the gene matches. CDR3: CSVEDGTKLDEQFF. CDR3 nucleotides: TGCAGCGTTGAAGACGGGACTAAATTGGATGAGCAGTTCTTC.

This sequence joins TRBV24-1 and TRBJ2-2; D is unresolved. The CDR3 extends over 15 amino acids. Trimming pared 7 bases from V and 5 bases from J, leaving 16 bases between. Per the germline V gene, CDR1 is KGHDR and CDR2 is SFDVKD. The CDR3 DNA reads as TGTGCCACCAGGGAGAGAAGCAGTAGGACCGGGGAGCTGTTTTTT. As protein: CATRERSSRTGELFF.

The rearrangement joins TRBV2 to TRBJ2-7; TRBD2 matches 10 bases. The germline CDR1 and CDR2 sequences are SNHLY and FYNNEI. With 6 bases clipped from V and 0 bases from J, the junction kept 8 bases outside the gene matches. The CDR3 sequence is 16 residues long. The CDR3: CASSRAGLADSYEQYF. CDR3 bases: TGTGCCAGCAGCCGAGCTGGACTAGCGGACTCCTACGAGCAGTACTTC.

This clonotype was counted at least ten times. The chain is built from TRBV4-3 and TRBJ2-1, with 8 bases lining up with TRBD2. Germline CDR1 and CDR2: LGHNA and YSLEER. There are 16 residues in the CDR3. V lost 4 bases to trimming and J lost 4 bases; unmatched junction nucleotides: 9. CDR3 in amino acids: CASSLEAGVGYNEQFF. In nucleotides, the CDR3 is TGCGCCAGCAGCCTAGAAGCGGGAGTAGGGTACAATGAGCAGTTCTTC.